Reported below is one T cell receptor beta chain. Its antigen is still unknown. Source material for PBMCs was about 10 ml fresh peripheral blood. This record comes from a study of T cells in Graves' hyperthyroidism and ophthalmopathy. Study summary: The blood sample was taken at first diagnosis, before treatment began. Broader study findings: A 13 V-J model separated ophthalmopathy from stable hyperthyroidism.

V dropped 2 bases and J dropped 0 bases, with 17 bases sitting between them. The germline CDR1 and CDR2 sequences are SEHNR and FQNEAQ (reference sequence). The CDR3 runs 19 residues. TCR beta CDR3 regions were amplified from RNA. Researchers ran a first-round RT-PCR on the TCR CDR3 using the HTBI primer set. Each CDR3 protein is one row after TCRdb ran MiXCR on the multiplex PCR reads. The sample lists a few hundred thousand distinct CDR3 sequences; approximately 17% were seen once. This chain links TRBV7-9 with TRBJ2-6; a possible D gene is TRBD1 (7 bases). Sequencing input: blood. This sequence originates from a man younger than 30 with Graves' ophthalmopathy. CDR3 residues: CASSLWGPGGFSGANVLTF. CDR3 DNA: TGTGCCAGCAGCTTATGGGGGCCAGGGGGGTTCTCTGGGGCCAACGTCCTGACTTTC.